Sequencing of this TCR beta chain was carried out in a study of T-cell memory formation after mild COVID-19. General study findings and limits: Researchers report contracting CD4+ clones mostly in CM and EM, with CD8+ clones in EMRA. Clones contracting across day 15 to 85 had a balanced CD4/CD8 profile; later expanding clones leaned CD4+. For second-wave clones that peaked at day 37, SARS-CoV-2 specificity went unverified. Some responding clones appeared in pre-infection memory, suggesting cross-reactive memory joined.

Each CDR3 protein is one row after TCRdb ran MiXCR on the 5' RACE reads. Of 350,000 to 500,000 distinct CDR3 sequences in the sample, less than 25% were seen once. Trimming at V came to 3 bases and at J to 3 bases, leaving 1 base not matched to a gene. Germline-derived CDR1 and CDR2 are LGHNA and YNFKEQ. The CDR3 is 14 amino acids. Details on this clonotype: Its antigen is as yet unknown.

The sequenced sample was PBMCs or a T cell subset sorted from them (not recorded which). The source of this sequence is an adult woman who had mild COVID-19 (a few samples of this study predate the infection). Cell type and time point are not known. The rearrangement joins TRBV4-2 to TRBJ2-3; TRBD1 aligns across 9 bases. CDR3 coding DNA: TGTGCCAGCAGCCACGACAGGGGGACAGATACGCAGTATTTT. Its translation is CASSHDRGTDTQYF.